This TCR beta chain was recorded in a study of blood T cells in healthy people across ages. Germline loops: CDR1 WSHSY, CDR2 SAAADI. CDR3 length equals 13 residues. Deletions cut 5 bases from V and 4 bases from J, with 11 bases between. A J-beta primer mix and a sample-barcoded 5' primer were used in a second PCR of about 6 to 12 cycles. TCRdb re-called the 5' RACE reads through MiXCR, storing one row per CDR3 protein. Altogether more than 550,000 distinct CDR3 sequences are present, 22% being singletons, with the ten largest covering 20% to 25%. Study results and limitations: The diversity estimates, figures obtained from one million T cells, were considered underestimates.

This clonotype came up a few times. Its antigen is as yet unknown. This TCR derives from a man aged 70 or older in good health. The chain employs TRBV10-2 and TRBJ1-1; TRBD1 is a possible D gene (6 bases). Sequenced material: blood. Here the CDR3 reads CASSKGGVTEAFF. The CDR3 DNA follows: TGCGCCAGCAGTAAGGGGGGAGTCACTGAAGCTTTCTTT.